This T cell receptor beta chain was documented in a study of beta chain features in type 1 diabetes. The wider study: Over all samples combined, fewer than 140,000,000 sorted cells were examined. Study-level results: Shortening of TCRB CDR3s, moderate but significant, appeared in all four CD4+ subsets of Type 1 diabetes patients.

Comments on this clone: Its target is not known.

The CDR3 extends over 14 amino acids. Deletions cut 1 base from V and 6 bases from J, with 13 bases between. CDR1 is SGHTA, CDR2 FQGNSA, per germline. The authors reverse transcribed all of the isolated RNA, so sequencing captured expressed TCRB transcripts. The table came from immunoSEQ multiplex PCR; TCRdb's copy has only in-frame clones and leaves some out. The top ten hold 0.08% to 0.095% of the sample, which has 150,000 to 200,000 clones, roughly 60% seen once. The sample taken for sequencing was naive CD4+ T cells from blood. V is TRBV7-2 and J is TRBJ2-7; D is unresolved. This clonotype was obtained from a man aged 30 to 39 with type 1 diabetes. The CDR3 is CASSLDRWAREQYF. The CDR3 coding sequence is TGTGCCAGCAGCTTAGATAGGTGGGCTCGCGAGCAGTACTTC.